This TCR beta chain originates from a study of T cell responses to AZD1222 COVID-19 vaccine. At the level of the study: Second-dose timings of about 4 or about 12 weeks were pooled.

The study, taken as a whole, reports: Epitopes outside B.1.351 and B.1.1.7 mutated regions reportedly drew nearly half of spike TCRs. Spike regions recognized by vaccine-associated CD4 TCRs spanned the protein, led by 160-218 and 743-854. A mostly white British donor set with more females was recruited, and clonal diversity was possibly underestimated.

Comment on this clone: The target antigen is unknown.

The protocol was immunoSEQ multiplex PCR, while the TCRdb copy is restricted to in-frame clones and leaves out a portion. This sample carries about 190,000 clones, over 80% of them seen once, and the ten largest clones take over 1%. This clonotype was obtained from an adult in good health. This material consisted of peripheral blood, taken on day 0 of AZD1222 vaccination.

The CDR3 here is CASSWTGDSQPQHF. The CDR3 DNA reads TGTGCCAGCAGTTGGACAGGGGATAGCCAGCCCCAGCATTTT. The rearrangement links TRBV27 to TRBJ1-5; the match to TRBD1 covers 9 bases. Per the germline V gene, CDR1 is MNHEY and CDR2 is SMNVEV (reference sequence). This CDR3 has 14 residues. V lost 4 bases to trimming and J lost 7 bases; unmatched junction nucleotides: 5.